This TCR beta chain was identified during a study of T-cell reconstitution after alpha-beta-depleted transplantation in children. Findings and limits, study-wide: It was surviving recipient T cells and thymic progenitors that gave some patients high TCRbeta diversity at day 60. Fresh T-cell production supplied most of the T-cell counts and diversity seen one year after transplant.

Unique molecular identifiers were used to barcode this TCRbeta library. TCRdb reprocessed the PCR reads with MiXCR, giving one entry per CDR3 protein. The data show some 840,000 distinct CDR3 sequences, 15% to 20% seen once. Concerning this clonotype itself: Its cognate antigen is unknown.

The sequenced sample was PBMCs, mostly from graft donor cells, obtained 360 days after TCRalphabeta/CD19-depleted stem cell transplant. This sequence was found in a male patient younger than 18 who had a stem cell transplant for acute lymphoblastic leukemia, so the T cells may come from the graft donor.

The CDR3 DNA is TGTGCCAGCAGCCCGGGAGGGTTAGCGGTCTTGGCCGAGCAGTACTTC. Residues: CASSPGGLAVLAEQYF. The chain couples TRBV5-6 to TRBJ2-7, with TRBD2 identical over 8 bases. This CDR3 contains 16 residues. V dropped 4 bases and J dropped 6; count of bases not matched to a gene: 15. Germline CDR1 reads SGHDT; CDR2 reads YYEEEE.